Described below is a single TCR beta chain sequence and its context. These data belong to a study of blood T cell repertoires in COVID-19. Per the germline V gene, CDR1 is SEHNR and CDR2 is FQNEAQ (reference sequence). The CDR3 totals 15 residues. Between the trimmed V and J ends, which lost 1 base and 7 bases, there was a span of 16 bases. Some clones are missing from TCRdb's copy, which holds only in-frame ones; the method was immunoSEQ multiplex PCR. The repertoire holds approximately 190,000 clones, with roughly nine tenths as singletons. Specimen: peripheral blood. The receptor was isolated from a man aged 55 to 70 with active or convalescent COVID-19. The V and J genes are TRBV7-9 and TRBJ1-2, with D perhaps TRBD1 (6 bases). Here the CDR3 reads CASSLGASRGLGYTF. In nucleotides, the CDR3 is TGTGCCAGCAGCTTAGGGGCATCCAGGGGCCTTGGCTACACCTTC.